The clone carrying this T cell receptor (beta chain) has more than one count but fewer than ten. TCRdb passed the 5' RACE reads through MiXCR, listing each CDR3 protein once. The sample shows around 340,000 distinct CDR3 sequences, over 9% of them seen only once. This sample is drawn from a study of identical twins. Germline assignment: CDR1 LNHNV and CDR2 YYDKDF (reference sequence). This CDR3 has 15 residues. J was trimmed by 2 bases and V by 1 base; bases with no gene match: 2. These records were also assigned to another study, of yellow fever vaccine responses in identical twins.

The sequence came from a woman aged 18-29 years in good health. Sequencing was done on a sample of CD8+ T cells sorted from blood. The chain uses TRBV15 and TRBJ2-7; 10 bases align to TRBD2. In DNA, the CDR3 is TGTGCCACCAGCAGAGGGACTAGCGGTACCTACGAGCAGTACTTC. It encodes CATSRGTSGTYEQYF.